A selection of T cell receptor beta chains follows, all from one sample in a study of blood T cell repertoires in COVID-19. Repertoires were generated with immunoSEQ multiplex PCR, while TCRdb's copy carries only in-frame clones and drops some. The sample shows 85,000 to 130,000 clones, 88% of them seen only once. Sample: peripheral blood. All receptors derive from a woman aged 55-69 years with acute or convalescent COVID-19. Both conserved end residues are part of each CDR3. The D gene is left open where the match is weak. Expanded clones get a size class; other rows say once, few or many, or leave the size out.

TRBV15	TRBD1	TRBJ1-3	.	TGTGCCACCAGCAGAGGAAGACCCGGGACAGGGGGAAACACCATATATTTT	CATSRGRPGTGGNTIYF
TRBV20-1	.	TRBJ2-2	.	TGCAGTGCTAGTTTGGCGGGTGCGAACACCGGGGAGCTGTTTTTT	CSASLAGANTGELFF
TRBV25-1	.	TRBJ2-5	once	TGTGCCAGCAGTCCAGGGGTGGTGACCCAGTACTTC	CASSPGVVTQYF
TRBV5-1	TRBD1	TRBJ1-3	.	TGCGCCAGCAGCTCACGGACAGGAGGAGGAAACACCATATATTTT	CASSSRTGGGNTIYF
TRBV6-5	.	TRBJ1-5	.	TGTGCCAGCCTATCCGGGGGTTGGGGCAATCAGCCCCAGCATTTT	CASLSGGWGNQPQHF
TRBV3-1/TRBV3-2	.	TRBJ2-7	.	TGTGCCAGCAGTCTGACAGGAAAAAGCCAGGCCCGCTACGAGCAGTACTTC	CASSLTGKSQARYEQYF
TRBV10-2	.	TRBJ1-1	.	TGCGCCAGCAGTGGCGGCCGGTGGAACACTGAAGCTTTCTTT	CASSGGRWNTEAFF
TRBV21-1	.	TRBJ1-4	.	TGTGCCAGCAGGTATGGAGGGATGATAACTAATGAAAAACTGTTTTTT	CASRYGGMITNEKLFF
TRBV18	TRBD1	TRBJ2-5	.	TGTGCCAGCTCACGTCCAGGGGGCCGGGGAGAGACCCAGTACTTC	CASSRPGGRGETQYF
TRBV30	.	TRBJ2-5	.	TGTGCCTGGAGTCCCAGCCAAGAGACCCAGTACTTC	CAWSPSQETQYF
TRBV11-3	.	TRBJ2-3	.	TGTGCCAGCAGCTCCGGGACTTTAGCAGATACGCAGTATTTT	CASSSGTLADTQYF
TRBV19	.	TRBJ1-5	.	TGTGCCAGTACAGCGCAGGGTTTAGGATTGGGAAATCAGCCCCAGCATTTT	CASTAQGLGLGNQPQHF
TRBV11-2	.	TRBJ2-1	.	TGTGCCAGCGCCATGAGTAGTGGTGAGCAGTTCTTC	CASAMSSGEQFF
TRBV11-3	.	TRBJ1-6	.	TGTGCCAGCAGCTTATTTAGGGGCGGTAATTCACCCCTCCACTTT	CASSLFRGGNSPLHF
TRBV7-8	TRBD2	TRBJ2-3	.	TGTGCCAGCAGCCCGGCTAGCGGGAGCACAGATACGCAGTATTTT	CASSPASGSTDTQYF
TRBV7-6	TRBD1	TRBJ2-1	.	TGTGCCAGCAGCTGGACAGGGGACAGTGGCGATGAGCAGTTCTTC	CASSWTGDSGDEQFF
TRBV5-1	TRBD2	TRBJ2-3	.	TGCGCCAGCAGCTTAGCGGGGGCCACAGATACGCAGTATTTT	CASSLAGATDTQYF
TRBV7-2	.	TRBJ2-3	.	TGTGCCAGCAGCCCCAGGGAAACGGGCACAGATACGCAGTATTTT	CASSPRETGTDTQYF
TRBV5-1	TRBD1	TRBJ2-2	.	TGCGCCAGCAGCTTACAGGGGGCGTGGACCGGGGAGCTGTTTTTT	CASSLQGAWTGELFF
TRBV7-9	.	TRBJ1-4	.	TGTGCCAGCAGCGCTAGCAACCGATACGAAAAACTGTTTTTT	CASSASNRYEKLFF
TRBV5-6	.	TRBJ2-5	.	TGTGCCAGCCAACACGGACTAATGGGTGTGGAAACCCAGTACTTC	CASQHGLMGVETQYF
TRBV6-5	TRBD1	TRBJ1-4	.	TGTGCCAGCAGCGCCAGGACAGGGAAAGGTGAAAAACTGTTTTTT	CASSARTGKGEKLFF
TRBV2	.	TRBJ2-3	once	TGTGCCAGCAGTAGGTTTGGAACAGGGAGCACAGATACGCAGTATTTT	CASSRFGTGSTDTQYF
TRBV2	.	TRBJ2-1	.	TGTGCCAGCAGTGAAGGAGGGCAGGGGGGCGATGAGCAGTTCTTC	CASSEGGQGGDEQFF
TRBV24-1	TRBD1	TRBJ1-2	.	TGTGCCACCAGTGAGGGGACAGGGGGCCACTATGGCTACACCTTC	CATSEGTGGHYGYTF
TRBV18	.	TRBJ2-7	.	TGTGCCAGCTCACCATCAGGAGGATCCTACGAGCAGTACTTC	CASSPSGGSYEQYF
TRBV28	.	TRBJ2-7	once	TGTGCCAGCAGTTTATGGGCATTGCCCCCCTACGAGCAGTACTTC	CASSLWALPPYEQYF
TRBV10-3	TRBD1	TRBJ1-2	.	TGTGCCATCAGTGATGCGGGACAGGGAGTGAACTATGGCTACACCTTC	CAISDAGQGVNYGYTF
TRBV7-6	TRBD1	TRBJ2-5	.	TGTGCCAGCAGCTGGCCCGCTACGGGACAGGGGTCCACGGCCCAGTACTTC	CASSWPATGQGSTAQYF
TRBV5-4	.	TRBJ1-2	.	TGTGCCAGCAGCTTGAAAGGACAGAACTATGGCTACACCTTC	CASSLKGQNYGYTF
TRBV7-2	TRBD2	TRBJ2-1	.	TGTGCCAGCAGCTTACAGGGGCGGGAGGCGGGTGAGCAGTTCTTC	CASSLQGREAGEQFF
TRBV5-1	.	TRBJ2-5	.	TGCGCCAGCAGGCCTATAACAGGTCCTCAGGAGACCCAGTACTTC	CASRPITGPQETQYF
TRBV7-9	TRBD2	TRBJ2-2	.	TGTGCCAGCAGCTCGAAGGCTAGCGGGGACACCGGGGAGCTGTTTTTT	CASSSKASGDTGELFF
TRBV2	.	TRBJ1-2	.	TGTGCCAGCAGTGAACGGTCAGGAATCAACTATGGCTACACCTTC	CASSERSGINYGYTF
TRBV5-1	TRBD2	TRBJ2-1	.	TGCGCCAGCAGCGGGGGACTAGCGTTGGTTAGCTCCTACAATGAGCAGTTCTTC	CASSGGLALVSSYNEQFF
TRBV11-1	.	TRBJ1-1	.	TGTGCCAGCAGCACAGGGAGAGCTGAAGCTTTCTTT	CASSTGRAEAFF
TRBV6-5	TRBD2	TRBJ2-5	.	TGTGCCAGCAGTCGGACTAGCGGGAGAGCGGAGACCCAGTACTTC	CASSRTSGRAETQYF
TRBV3-1/TRBV3-2	TRBD2	TRBJ2-7	.	TGTGCCAGCGGGGGGGTCTACGAGCAGTACTTC	CASGGVYEQYF
TRBV18	.	TRBJ1-1	.	TGTGCCAGCTCACCACAGGGGGGGCTGGCTGAAGCTTTCTTT	CASSPQGGLAEAFF
TRBV15	.	TRBJ2-2	.	TGTGCCACCAGCAGAGATCGAGGTCCCGGGGAGCTGTTTTTT	CATSRDRGPGELFF
TRBV28	.	TRBJ1-3	.	TGTGCCAGTTACGTAACAGGGTACTCTGGAAACACCATATATTTT	CASYVTGYSGNTIYF
TRBV28	.	TRBJ1-1	.	TGTGCCAGCCGCCCTGCCCGATGGGGGGGCAGGACTGAAGCTTTCTTT	CASRPARWGGRTEAFF
TRBV12-3/TRBV12-4	.	TRBJ1-6	.	TGTGCCAGCAGTTTAGAACAGGATTCACCCCTCCACTTT	CASSLEQDSPLHF
TRBV28	.	TRBJ1-4	.	TGTGCCAGCAGTTTGGGGGGTTTGAGTGAAAAACTGTTTTTT	CASSLGGLSEKLFF
TRBV5-1	.	TRBJ2-5	.	TGCGCCAGCAGCTTTTTCCCGACTACGTCCCAAGAGACCCAGTACTTC	CASSFFPTTSQETQYF
TRBV14	.	TRBJ1-2	.	TGTGCCAGCAGCCAAGGCCGGGAGAGAGGCTACACCTTC	CASSQGRERGYTF
TRBV5-4	.	TRBJ1-2	.	TGTGCCAGCAGCTTGAGGGCAGGGGACTATGGCTACACCTTC	CASSLRAGDYGYTF
TRBV5-5	.	TRBJ1-1	few	TGTGCCAGCAGCTCGGCCCCTAGGACTGAAGCTTTCTTT	CASSSAPRTEAFF
TRBV6-1	.	TRBJ1-5	.	TGTGCCAGCAGTGAGTCGTTCCGAAGGGAGACCCAGCATTTT	CASSESFRRETQHF
TRBV18	.	TRBJ1-1	.	TGTGCCAGCTCACCACTCGAACAGGAGTGGGCCGCTGAAGCTTTCTTT	CASSPLEQEWAAEAFF